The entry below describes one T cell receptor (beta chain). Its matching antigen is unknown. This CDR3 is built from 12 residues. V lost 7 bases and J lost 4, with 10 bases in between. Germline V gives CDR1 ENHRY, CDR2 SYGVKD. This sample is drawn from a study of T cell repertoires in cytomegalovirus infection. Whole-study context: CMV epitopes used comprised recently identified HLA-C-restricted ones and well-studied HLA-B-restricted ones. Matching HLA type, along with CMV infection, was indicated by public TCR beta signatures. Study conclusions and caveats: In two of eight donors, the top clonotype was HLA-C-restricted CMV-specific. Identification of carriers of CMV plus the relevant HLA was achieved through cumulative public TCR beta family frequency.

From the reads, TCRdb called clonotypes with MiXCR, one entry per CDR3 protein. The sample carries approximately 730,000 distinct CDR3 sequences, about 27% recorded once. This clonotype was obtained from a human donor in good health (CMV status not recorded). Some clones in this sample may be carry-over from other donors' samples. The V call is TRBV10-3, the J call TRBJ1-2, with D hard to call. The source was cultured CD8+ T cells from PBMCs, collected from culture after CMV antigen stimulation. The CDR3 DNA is TGTGCCATCAATCAGATATCCTATGGCTACACCTTC. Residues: CAINQISYGYTF.